This T cell receptor beta chain was observed in a study of breast tumors, draining lymph nodes, adjacent tissues. Study observations and caveats: Luminal-like breast cancer showed significantly higher tumor–nontumor repertoire similarity than basal-like. Findings are consistent with lymph node origin and intratumoral expansion of most tumor T cells. Compared with lymph nodes, tumors were less diverse; compared with nontumor tissue, more.

Axillary draining lymph nodes of breast cancer patients supplied the node samples. Trimming left V 1 base short and J 5 bases short, with 20 bases between. The CDR3 has 17 residues. The germline gives CDR1 MGHRA, CDR2 YSYEKL. TCRdb redid the calling of the multiplex PCR reads with MiXCR, one entry per CDR3 protein. The table has roughly 80,000 distinct CDR3 sequences, around 20% seen once. This clonotype was seen ten or more times. Its antigen is undetermined. The chain couples TRBV4-1 to TRBJ2-5; D is possibly TRBD2 (6 bases). The clonotype comes from a female donor with breast cancer. Some clones in this sample may be carry-over from other donors' samples. What was sequenced was axillary lymph node tissue. CDR3 DNA: TGCGCCAGCAGCCAAGGGCGGAGTAGCGGTGAGGGGGAGACCCAGTACTTC. Residues: CASSQGRSSGEGETQYF.